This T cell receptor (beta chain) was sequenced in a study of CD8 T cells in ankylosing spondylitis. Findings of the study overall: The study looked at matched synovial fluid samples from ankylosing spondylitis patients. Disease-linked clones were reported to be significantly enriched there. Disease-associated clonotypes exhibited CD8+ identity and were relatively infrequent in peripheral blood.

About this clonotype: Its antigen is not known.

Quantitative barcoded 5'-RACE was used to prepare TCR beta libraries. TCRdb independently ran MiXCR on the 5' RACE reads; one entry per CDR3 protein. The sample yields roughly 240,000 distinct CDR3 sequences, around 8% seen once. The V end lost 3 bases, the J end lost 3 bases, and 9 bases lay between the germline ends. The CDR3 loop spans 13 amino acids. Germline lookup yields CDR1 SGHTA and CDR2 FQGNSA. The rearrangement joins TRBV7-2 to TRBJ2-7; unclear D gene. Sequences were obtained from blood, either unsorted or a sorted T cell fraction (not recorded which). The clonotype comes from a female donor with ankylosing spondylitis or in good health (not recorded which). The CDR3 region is CASSFSHDYEQYF. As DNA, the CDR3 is TGTGCCAGCAGCTTCAGCCATGACTACGAGCAGTACTTC. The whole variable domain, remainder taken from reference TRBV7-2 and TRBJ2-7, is GAGVSQSPSNKVTEKGKDVELRCDPISGHTALYWYRQSLGQGLEFLIYFQGNSAPDKSGLPSDRFSAERTGGSVSTLTIQRTQQEDSAVYLCASSFSHDYEQYFGPGTRLTVT.